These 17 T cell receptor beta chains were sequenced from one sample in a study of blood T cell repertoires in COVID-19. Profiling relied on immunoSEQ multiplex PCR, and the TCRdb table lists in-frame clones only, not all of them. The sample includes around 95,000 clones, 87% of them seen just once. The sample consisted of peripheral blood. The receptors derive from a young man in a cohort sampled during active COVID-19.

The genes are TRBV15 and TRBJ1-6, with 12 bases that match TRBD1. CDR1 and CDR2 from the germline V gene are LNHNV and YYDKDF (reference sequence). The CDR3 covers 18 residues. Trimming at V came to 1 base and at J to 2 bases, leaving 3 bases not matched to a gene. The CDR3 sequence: CATSRVGTGGPYNSPLHF. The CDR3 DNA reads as TGTGCCACCAGCAGAGTCGGGACAGGGGGCCCCTATAATTCACCCCTCCACTTT.

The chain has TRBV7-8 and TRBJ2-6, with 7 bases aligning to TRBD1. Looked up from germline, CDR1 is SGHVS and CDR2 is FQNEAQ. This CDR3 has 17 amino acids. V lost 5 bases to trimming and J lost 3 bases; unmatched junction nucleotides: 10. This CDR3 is CASSRWTGSGGANVLTF. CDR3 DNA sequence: TGTGCCAGCAGCCGATGGACAGGCTCTGGTGGGGCCAACGTCCTGACTTTC.

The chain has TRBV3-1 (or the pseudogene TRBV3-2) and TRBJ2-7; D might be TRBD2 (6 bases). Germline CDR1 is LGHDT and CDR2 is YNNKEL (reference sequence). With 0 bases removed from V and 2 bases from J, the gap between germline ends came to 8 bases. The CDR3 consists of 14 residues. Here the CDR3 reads CASSQDAGTYEQYF. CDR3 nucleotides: TGTGCCAGCAGCCAAGATGCGGGAACCTACGAGCAGTACTTC.

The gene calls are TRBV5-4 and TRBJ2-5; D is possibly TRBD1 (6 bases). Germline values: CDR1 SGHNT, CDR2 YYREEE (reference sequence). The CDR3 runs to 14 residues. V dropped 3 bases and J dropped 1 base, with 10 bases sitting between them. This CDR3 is CASSSGTIQETQYF. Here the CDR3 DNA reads TGTGCCAGCAGCTCAGGGACAATCCAAGAGACCCAGTACTTC.

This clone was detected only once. The CDR3 loop reads CASGLVPGGRTDTQYF. CDR3 coding DNA: TGTGCTAGTGGTTTGGTGCCAGGGGGGCGCACAGATACGCAGTATTTT. This chain links TRBV12-5 with TRBJ2-3, with D tentatively TRBD1 (7 bases). V lost 0 bases, J lost 1 base, and 11 bases lay in between. CDR1 is LGHNT, CDR2 FRNRAP, per germline. The CDR3 consists of 16 residues.

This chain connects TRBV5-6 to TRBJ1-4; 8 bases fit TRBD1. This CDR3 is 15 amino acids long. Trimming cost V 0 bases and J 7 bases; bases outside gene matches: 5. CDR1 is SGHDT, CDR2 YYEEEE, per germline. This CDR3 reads CASSLVAGQAEKLFF. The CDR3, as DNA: TGTGCCAGCAGCTTGGTGGCGGGACAGGCTGAAAAACTGTTTTTT.

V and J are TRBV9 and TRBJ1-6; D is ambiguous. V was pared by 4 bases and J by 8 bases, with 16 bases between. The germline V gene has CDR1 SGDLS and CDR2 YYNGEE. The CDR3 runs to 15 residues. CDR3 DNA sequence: TGTGCCAGCAGCACTCGCGGGTACCCAGATTCACCCCTCCACTTT. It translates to CASSTRGYPDSPLHF.

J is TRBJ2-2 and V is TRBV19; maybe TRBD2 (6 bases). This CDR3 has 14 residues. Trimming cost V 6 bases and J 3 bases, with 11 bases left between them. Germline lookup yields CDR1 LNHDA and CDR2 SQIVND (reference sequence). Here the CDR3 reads CASSRPGDTGELFF. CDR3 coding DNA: TGTGCCAGTAGCCGGCCGGGGGACACCGGGGAGCTGTTTTTT.

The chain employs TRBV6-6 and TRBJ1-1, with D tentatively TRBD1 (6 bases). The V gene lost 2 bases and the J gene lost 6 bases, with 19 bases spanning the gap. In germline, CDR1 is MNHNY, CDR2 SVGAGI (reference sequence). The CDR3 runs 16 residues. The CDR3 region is CASSYETPGHSPEAFF. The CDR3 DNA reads TGTGCCAGCAGTTACGAAACCCCGGGACACAGTCCTGAAGCTTTCTTT.

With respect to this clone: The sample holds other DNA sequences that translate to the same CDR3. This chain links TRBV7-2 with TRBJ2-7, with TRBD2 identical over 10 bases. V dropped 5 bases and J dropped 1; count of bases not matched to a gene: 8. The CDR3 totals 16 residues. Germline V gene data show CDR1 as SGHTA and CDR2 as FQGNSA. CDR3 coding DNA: TGTGCCAGCAGCCCCCAGAGCGGGGGGGCTTCCTACGAGCAGTACTTC. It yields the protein CASSPQSGGASYEQYF.

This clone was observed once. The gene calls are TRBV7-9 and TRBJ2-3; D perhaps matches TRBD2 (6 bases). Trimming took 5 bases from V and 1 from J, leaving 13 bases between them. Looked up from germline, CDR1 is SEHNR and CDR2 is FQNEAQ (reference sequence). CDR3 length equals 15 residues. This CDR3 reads CASSRRDLRTDTQYF. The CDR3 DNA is TGTGCCAGCAGCCGCCGGGACTTACGCACAGATACGCAGTATTTT.

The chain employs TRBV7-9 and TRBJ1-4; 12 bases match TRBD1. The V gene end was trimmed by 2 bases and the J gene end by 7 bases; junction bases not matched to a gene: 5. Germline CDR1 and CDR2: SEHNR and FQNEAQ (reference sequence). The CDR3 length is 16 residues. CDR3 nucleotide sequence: TGTGCCAGCAGCTTATGGTCGGGACAGGGGGCTGAAAAACTGTTTTTT. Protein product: CASSLWSGQGAEKLFF.

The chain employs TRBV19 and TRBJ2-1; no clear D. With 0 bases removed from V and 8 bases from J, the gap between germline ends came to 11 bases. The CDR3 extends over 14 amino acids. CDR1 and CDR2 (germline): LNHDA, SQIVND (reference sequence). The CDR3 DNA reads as TGTGCCAGTAGTATAGACACCGATACGGATGAGCAGTTCTTC. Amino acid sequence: CASSIDTDTDEQFF.

CDR3 sequence (DNA): TGTGCCAGCAGCCCTCAGGGGTCTGCTAACTATGGCTACACCTTC. Its protein product is CASSPQGSANYGYTF. The gene calls are TRBV9 and TRBJ1-2; a weak D match, TRBD1 (6 bases). Trimming cost V 4 bases and J 0 bases, with 13 bases left between them. The length of the CDR3 is 15 residues. Germline V gives CDR1 SGDLS, CDR2 YYNGEE.

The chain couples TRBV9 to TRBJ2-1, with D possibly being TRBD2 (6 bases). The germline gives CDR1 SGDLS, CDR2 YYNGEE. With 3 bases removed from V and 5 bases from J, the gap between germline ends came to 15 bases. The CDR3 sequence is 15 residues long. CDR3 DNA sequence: TGTGCCAGCAGCGCAGGAAAGGGACTCGACAATGAGCAGTTCTTC. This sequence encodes CASSAGKGLDNEQFF.

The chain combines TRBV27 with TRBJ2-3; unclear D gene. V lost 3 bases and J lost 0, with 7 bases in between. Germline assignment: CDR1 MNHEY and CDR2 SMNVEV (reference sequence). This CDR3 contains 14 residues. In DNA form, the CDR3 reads TGTGCCAGCAGTTTTGGCAGGAGCACAGATACGCAGTATTTT. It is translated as CASSFGRSTDTQYF.

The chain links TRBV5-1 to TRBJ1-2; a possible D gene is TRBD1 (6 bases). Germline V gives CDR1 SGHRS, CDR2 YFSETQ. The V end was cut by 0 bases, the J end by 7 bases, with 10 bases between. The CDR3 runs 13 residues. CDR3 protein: CASSLDRDGGYTF. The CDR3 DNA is TGCGCCAGCAGCTTGGACAGGGACGGTGGCTACACCTTC.